The 23 T cell receptor beta chains given below trace back to one sample, sequenced in a study of read filtering for tumor transcriptome and immune sequencing. This library used approximately 390 ng RNA and molecular barcoded adaptors spanning alpha/delta and beta/gamma chains. TCRdb used MiXCR to reprocess the reads, holding one entry per CDR3 protein. The sample comprises fewer than 35,000 distinct CDR3 sequences, less than 20% of which are singletons, and 16% rests with the top ten. Sequencing input: a population of CD138-negative cells sorted from bone marrow. The source of these receptors is a donor older than 35 with multiple myeloma.

There are many counts of this clonotype. This sequence joins TRBV20-1 and TRBJ2-1; D remains ambiguous. V was cut by 2 bases and J by 8 bases, with 16 bases left in between. CDR3 length: 14 residues. CDR1 is DFQATT, CDR2 SNEGSKA, per germline (reference sequence). The CDR3 nucleotides read TGCAGTGCTAGATCCCCCCCGTCTTCCTATGAGCAGTTCTTC. Amino acid sequence: CSARSPPSSYEQFF.

For this clonotype: Given a much more abundant clone one base away, this may be a read error. This chain connects TRBV6-1 to TRBJ2-7, with a tentative D call TRBD1 (6 bases). Germline V lookup: CDR1 MNHNS, CDR2 SASEGT. The CDR3 length is 15 residues. Trimming took off 2 bases at V and 2 bases at J, with 13 bases between the two ends. This CDR3 is CASSESVRTAYEQYF. The CDR3 DNA reads as TGTGCCAGCAGTGAATCCGTCCGGACAGCCTACGAGCAGTACTTC.

CDR3 sequence (DNA): TGCAGCGTTATGAAGACCGGGGCCAACGTCCTGACTTTC. This sequence encodes CSVMKTGANVLTF. This chain connects TRBV29-1 to TRBJ2-6; D gene unclear. Germline CDR1 and CDR2: SQVTM and ANQGSEA. V shed 5 bases and J shed 4 bases, with 9 bases lying between them. The CDR3 runs to 13 residues.

This clonotype was observed at least ten times. The chain is built from TRBV6-4 and TRBJ2-1; 7 positions agree with TRBD1. The CDR3 has 14 residues. CDR1 and CDR2 (germline): MRHNA, SNTAGT. V lost 2 bases, J lost 5 bases, and 3 bases stayed unmatched. CDR3 region: CASSDGTENNEQFF. The CDR3 bases are TGTGCCAGCAGTGACGGGACAGAAAACAATGAGCAGTTCTTC.

This clonotype has at least ten counts. V and J are TRBV5-4 and TRBJ2-5, with 12 bases lining up with TRBD2. J was trimmed by 4 bases and V by 0 bases; bases with no gene match: 1. There are 15 residues in the CDR3. Germline-derived CDR1 and CDR2 are SGHNT and YYREEE (reference sequence). The CDR3 bases are TGTGCCAGCAGCTTGGCTAGCGGGGGGGCAGAGACCCAGTACTTC. Translation gives CASSLASGGAETQYF.

V gene TRBV4-2 combines with J gene TRBJ2-7, with D unresolved. This CDR3 has 15 residues. Germline loops: CDR1 LGHNA, CDR2 YNFKEQ. V lost 0 bases and J 6 bases, leaving 15 bases between the germline ends. The CDR3 DNA reads TGTGCCAGCAGCCAAGAAACCCATTTCTCGGGCGAGCAGTACTTC. Amino acids: CASSQETHFSGEQYF.

This clonotype was observed many times. V and J are TRBV7-3 and TRBJ2-3; no clear D gene. The CDR3 runs 13 residues. The germline CDR1 and CDR2 sequences are SGHTA and FQGTGA. V was cut by 5 bases and J by 6 bases, with 12 bases left in between. CDR3 in amino acids: CASSPRSRDTQYF. The CDR3, as DNA: TGTGCCAGCAGCCCCAGGTCTCGCGATACGCAGTATTTT.

In regard to this clonotype: The CDR3 ends on some other residue instead of the conserved phenylalanine or tryptophan, so this is likely a read error. The chain combines TRBV7-8 with TRBJ2-7, with 7 bases aligning to TRBD1. This CDR3 has 15 residues. J gave up 4 bases and V 3 bases, and 9 bases lay outside the gene matches. Germline lookup yields CDR1 SGHVS and CDR2 FQNEAQ. The CDR3 loop reads CASSFLGTAGYEQYL. CDR3 coding DNA: TGTGCCAGCAGCTTCCTCGGGACAGCCGGTTACGAGCAGTACCTC.

V gene TRBV30 combines with J gene TRBJ2-3; D may match TRBD1 or TRBD2 (6 bases each). V was pared by 6 bases and J by 3 bases, with 37 bases between. Germline CDR1 and CDR2: GTSNPN and SVGIG (reference sequence). The CDR3 covers 21 residues. The CDR3: CACSRGRLNPGVVFRTDTQYF. The CDR3 nucleotides read TGTGCCTGTTCTCGGGGGCGACTCAACCCAGGGGTAGTTTTTCGTACAGATACGCAGTATTTT.

This clonotype was counted a single time. V gene TRBV30 combines with J gene TRBJ1-3; 8 nucleotides agree with TRBD1. The CDR3 is 12 amino acids. After removal of 3 bases from V and 14 bases from J, the junction contained 9 bases not matched to a gene. Germline V gene data show CDR1 as GTSNPN and CDR2 as SVGIG (reference sequence). The CDR3 DNA is TGTGCCTGGAGGGGACAGGCCCGGACCGTATATTTT. This sequence encodes CAWRGQARTVYF.

Ten or more counts support this clonotype. The chain links TRBV7-6 to TRBJ1-4, with D possibly TRBD1 on 6 matching bases. The CDR3 is 15 amino acids. Per germline, CDR1 SGHVS and CDR2 FNYEAQ. V was pared by 5 bases and J by 7 bases, with 17 bases between. This CDR3 reads CASSLGGLGSEKLFF. The DNA of the CDR3 is TGTGCCAGCAGCCTGGGGGGCCTTGGGAGTGAAAAACTGTTTTTT.

The chain is built from TRBV6-1 and TRBJ2-1, with 13 bases matching TRBD2. Looked up from germline, CDR1 is MNHNS and CDR2 is SASEGT. Trimming at V came to 7 bases and at J to 7 bases, leaving 1 base not matched to a gene. The CDR3 spans 13 residues. The CDR3 region is CASTLAGGNEQFF. The CDR3 nucleotides are TGTGCCAGCACACTAGCGGGGGGGAATGAGCAGTTCTTC.

This clonotype was found a few times. One base away lies a much larger clone, so this may be a sequencing read error. The V gene is TRBV12-3 or TRBV12-4, the J gene TRBJ1-6; D not resolved. The CDR3 is 17 residues long. CDR3 loop: CASSGAGVGSYSSPLHF. For the CDR3, the DNA is TGTGCCAGCAGTGGCGCGGGAGTCGGCTCCTATAGTTCACCCCTCCACTTT.

The V and J genes are TRBV19 and TRBJ2-1; 10 nucleotides align to TRBD2. Trimming removed 4 bases from V and 10 bases from J; junction bases left unmatched: 10. The CDR3 has 15 amino acids. From germline, CDR1 is LNHDA and CDR2 SQIVND (reference sequence). DNA for the CDR3: TGTGCCAGTAGTACCGGGACTAGCGTCTACGACGAGCAGTTCTTC. Amino acids: CASSTGTSVYDEQFF.

This clonotype was seen repeatedly, ten times or more. This chain uses TRBV19 with TRBJ2-1; D tentatively fits TRBD1 or TRBD2 (6 bases each). CDR3 length: 14 amino acids. CDR1 is LNHDA and CDR2 is SQIVND in the germline V gene (reference sequence). The germline V and J ends were trimmed by 9 bases and 7 bases, with 19 bases remaining between them. The CDR3 DNA reads as TGTGCCAGCGAAGCCCCCGGGGGCCGGAATGAGCAGTTCTTC. Translated: CASEAPGGRNEQFF.

This clonotype was seen ten or more times. This sequence joins TRBV20-1 and TRBJ1-2; D is undetermined. Germline V lookup: CDR1 DFQATT, CDR2 SNEGSKA (reference sequence). The CDR3 has 11 amino acids. Trimming stripped 0 bases from V and 7 bases from J, with 6 bases between. The CDR3 here is CSARERLGYTF. DNA for the CDR3: TGCAGTGCTAGAGAACGGCTTGGCTACACCTTC.

This clonotype was recorded at least ten times. The chain combines TRBV4-1 with TRBJ2-2; D gene uncertain. Germline V gene sequence: CDR1 MGHRA, CDR2 YSYEKL. This CDR3 is 12 amino acids long. The V gene lost 8 bases and the J gene lost 4 bases, with 8 bases spanning the gap. Written as DNA, the CDR3 is TGCGCCAGCCTCCAAACCACCGGGGAGCTGTTTTTT. Amino acids: CASLQTTGELFF.

This clonotype was counted many times. The chain couples TRBV2 to TRBJ1-1; TRBD1 matches at 8 bases. V was pared by 7 bases and J by 7 bases, with 8 bases of the junction left unmatched. CDR3 size: 13 residues. Germline-derived CDR1 and CDR2 are SNHLY and FYNNEI. The CDR3 nucleotides are TGTGCCAGCAACCGACAGGGGTTCGGTGAAGCTTTCTTT. Encoded protein: CASNRQGFGEAFF. Filled out from reference TRBV2 and TRBJ1-1, the complete variable domain reads EPEVTQTPSHQVTQMGQEVILRCVPISNHLYFYWYRQILGQKVEFLVSFYNNEISEKSEIFDDQFSVERPDGSNFTLKIRSTKLEDSAMYFCASNRQGFGEAFFGQGTRLTVV.

This clonotype was counted many times. V usage is TRBV10-3 and J usage is TRBJ2-3, with 7 bases that match TRBD1. V lost 5 bases and J lost 2; bases outside the gene matches: 4. CDR1 and CDR2 (germline): ENHRY, SYGVKD. The CDR3 runs to 14 residues. The CDR3 nucleotides are TGTGCCATCAGTCGGGACAGCAACACAGATACGCAGTATTTT. Translation gives CAISRDSNTDTQYF.

At least ten counts were recorded for this clonotype. The V call is TRBV20-1, the J call TRBJ2-2; D gene uncertain. The CDR3 length is 14 residues. Trimming left V 5 bases short and J 2 bases short, with 12 bases between. Per germline, CDR1 DFQATT and CDR2 SNEGSKA (reference sequence). CDR3 bases: TGCAGTGCTCGCGACTCGCAAAACACCGGGGAGCTGTTTTTT. Translated, it gives CSARDSQNTGELFF.

For this clonotype: A much larger clone differs by one base, so this may be a read error. The chain carries TRBV7-6 and TRBJ2-7; D possibly corresponds to TRBD2 (6 bases). In germline, CDR1 is SGHVS, CDR2 FNYEAQ. The CDR3 sequence is 12 residues long. Trimming pared 4 bases from V and 6 bases from J, leaving 10 bases between. CDR3 sequence (DNA): TGTGCCAGCAGCTGCTTCGGGGGCGAGCAGTACTTC. It specifies CASSCFGGEQYF.

On this clonotype itself: Germline and junction disagree at one end, which may indicate a read error. The chain uses TRBV11-2 and TRBJ2-4; D unclear. The V gene's germline CDR1 is SGHAT and CDR2 FQNNGV. This CDR3 comprises 15 residues. The CDR3 region has the DNA TGCGCCAGCAGCTTAGATCAAGTGGCGGCTCACATTCAGTACTTC. Amino acids: CASSLDQVAAHIQYF.

This clonotype has at least ten counts. This chain connects TRBV4-1 to TRBJ1-1; 9 positions match TRBD1. Trimming removed 4 bases from V and 4 bases from J; junction bases left unmatched: 7. This CDR3 is built from 15 residues. Per germline, CDR1 MGHRA and CDR2 YSYEKL. The CDR3, as DNA: TGCGCCAGCAGCCCGGGACAGGGACCGGGCACTGAAGCTTTCTTT. Protein sequence: CASSPGQGPGTEAFF.